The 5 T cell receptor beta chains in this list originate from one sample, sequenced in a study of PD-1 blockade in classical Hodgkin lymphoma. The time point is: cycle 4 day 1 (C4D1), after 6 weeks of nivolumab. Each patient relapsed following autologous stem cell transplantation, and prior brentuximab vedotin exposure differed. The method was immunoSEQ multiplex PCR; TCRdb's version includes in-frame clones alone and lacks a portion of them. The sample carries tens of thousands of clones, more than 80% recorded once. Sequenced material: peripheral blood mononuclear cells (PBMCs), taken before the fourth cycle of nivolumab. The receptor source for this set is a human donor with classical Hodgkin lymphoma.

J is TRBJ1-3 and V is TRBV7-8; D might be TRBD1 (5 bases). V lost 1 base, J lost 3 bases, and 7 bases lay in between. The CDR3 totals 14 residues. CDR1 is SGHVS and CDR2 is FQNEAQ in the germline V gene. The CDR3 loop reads CASSLGDRGNTIYF. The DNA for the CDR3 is TGTGCCAGCAGCTTAGGGGACCGTGGAAACACCATATATTTT.

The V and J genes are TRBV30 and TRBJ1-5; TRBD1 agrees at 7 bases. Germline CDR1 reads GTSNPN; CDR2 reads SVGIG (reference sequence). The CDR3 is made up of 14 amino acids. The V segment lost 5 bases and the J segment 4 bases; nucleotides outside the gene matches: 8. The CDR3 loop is CAWGFQGGNQPQHF. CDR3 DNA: TGTGCCTGGGGTTTCCAGGGGGGTAATCAGCCCCAGCATTTT.

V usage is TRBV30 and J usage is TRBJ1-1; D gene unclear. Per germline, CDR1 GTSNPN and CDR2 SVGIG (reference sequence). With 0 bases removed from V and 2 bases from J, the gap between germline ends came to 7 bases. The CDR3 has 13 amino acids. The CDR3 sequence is CAWSVAENTEAFF. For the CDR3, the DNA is TGTGCCTGGAGTGTGGCCGAAAACACTGAAGCTTTCTTT.

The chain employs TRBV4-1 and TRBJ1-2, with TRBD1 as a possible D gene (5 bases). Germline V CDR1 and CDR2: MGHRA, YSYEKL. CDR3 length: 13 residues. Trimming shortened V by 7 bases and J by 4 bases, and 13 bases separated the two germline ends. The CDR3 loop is CASKGTGAYGYTF. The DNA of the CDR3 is TGCGCCAGCAAAGGGACCGGGGCCTATGGCTACACCTTC.

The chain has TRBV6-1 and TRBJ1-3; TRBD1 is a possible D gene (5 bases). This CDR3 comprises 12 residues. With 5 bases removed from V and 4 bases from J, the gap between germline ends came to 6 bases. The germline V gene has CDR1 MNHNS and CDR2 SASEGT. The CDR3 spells CASSKGGNTIYF. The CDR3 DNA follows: TGTGCCAGCAGTAAGGGGGGAAACACCATATATTTT.